The 7 T cell receptor beta chains reported below all come from one sample, sequenced in a study of T-cell reconstitution after alpha-beta-depleted transplantation in children. The library targeted TCRbeta and was prepared with unique molecular identifiers. TCRdb reanalysed the PCR reads using MiXCR and keeps one entry per CDR3 protein. The sample contains over 150,000 distinct CDR3 sequences, 5% to 7.5% of which appear only once. The sample in question was PBMCs, obtained before TCRalphabeta/CD19-depleted stem cell transplant. The receptors come from a girl under three years old with combined immunodeficiency, due to receive a stem cell transplant.

This clonotype has at least ten counts. The chain carries TRBV2 and TRBJ2-1; D gene ambiguous. V was clipped by 4 bases and J by 6 bases, with 7 bases between them. Germline loops: CDR1 SNHLY, CDR2 FYNNEI. The CDR3 length is 12 residues. CDR3 bases: TGTGCCAGCAGTGGCCTAATCAATGAGCAGTTCTTC. The encoded protein is CASSGLINEQFF.

This clonotype was seen at least ten times. The V call is TRBV7-9, the J call TRBJ1-3; no clear D. V shed 1 base and J shed 0 bases, with 13 bases lying between them. Germline loops: CDR1 SEHNR, CDR2 FQNEAQ (reference sequence). The CDR3 is 17 amino acids. The CDR3 DNA follows: TGTGCCAGCAGCTTAGGTGGAGGAAGGAGCTCTGGAAACACCATATATTTT. Its translation: CASSLGGGRSSGNTIYF.

This clonotype was found many times. The chain recombines TRBV24-1 with TRBJ2-3; possible D gene TRBD2, 6 bases. CDR1 is KGHDR and CDR2 is SFDVKD in the germline V gene. Trimming shortened V by 3 bases and J by 1 base, and 13 bases separated the two germline ends. There are 16 residues in the CDR3. The CDR3 loop is CATSDPSVGGTDTQYF. The CDR3 DNA sequence: TGTGCCACCAGTGATCCTAGCGTTGGGGGCACAGATACGCAGTATTTT.

This clonotype has more than one count but fewer than ten. The chain joins TRBV20-1 to TRBJ1-2; no reliable D call. Germline V lookup: CDR1 DFQATT, CDR2 SNEGSKA (reference sequence). The CDR3 length is 18 residues. Trimming pared 5 bases from V and 0 bases from J, leaving 25 bases between. The CDR3 loop reads CSAFDWGFGLISNYGYTF. Written as DNA, the CDR3 is TGCAGTGCTTTTGATTGGGGTTTCGGCCTCATTTCTAACTATGGCTACACCTTC.

This clonotype came up many times. The rearrangement uses TRBV6-2 or TRBV6-3 and TRBJ1-2; D uncertain. The V and J ends lost 8 bases and 3 bases respectively, with 4 bases between them. Germline CDR1 is MNHEY and CDR2 is SVGEGT. The CDR3 consists of 10 residues. The CDR3 loop reads CASGHYGYTF. The DNA for the CDR3 is TGTGCCAGCGGACACTATGGCTACACCTTC.

V gene TRBV4-2 combines with J gene TRBJ1-2; D not resolved. The V end lost 4 bases, the J end lost 6 bases, and 18 bases lay between the germline ends. The V gene's germline CDR1 is LGHNA and CDR2 YNFKEQ. This CDR3 is 15 amino acids long. The CDR3: CASSPGLGLWNGYTF. In DNA, the CDR3 is TGTGCCAGCAGCCCCGGGCTCGGCCTTTGGAATGGCTACACCTTC.

This clonotype was picked up a small number of times. This rearrangement joins TRBV19 to TRBJ2-7; no clear D gene. The V end lost 1 base, the J end lost 1 base, and 5 bases lay between the germline ends. Per the germline V gene, CDR1 is LNHDA and CDR2 is SQIVND (reference sequence). The CDR3 is 13 amino acids. CDR3 DNA: TGTGCCAGTAGTATAGGGTTATCCTACGAGCAGTACTTC. It translates to CASSIGLSYEQYF.